These 2 T cell receptor beta chains were sequenced from one sample in a study of glioma-infiltrating T cells. Using RNA template, CDR3s of TCR alpha and beta were amplified with iRepertoire arm-PCR. TCRdb processed the multiplex PCR reads anew with MiXCR; each CDR3 protein has one entry. The sample consists of approximately 100,000 distinct CDR3 sequences, 25% to 30% of them appearing once. Source material: glioma tissue, nonneoplastic brain tissue, or PBMCs (not recorded which). These receptors were obtained from a human donor with low-grade glioma or glioblastoma, undergoing nonglioma brain surgery, or in good health (not recorded which).

This clonotype was seen repeatedly, ten times or more. The genes are TRBV12-3 or TRBV12-4 and TRBJ2-1; D not resolved. There are 12 residues in the CDR3. Trimming shortened V by 4 bases and J by 4 bases, and 5 bases separated the two germline ends. The CDR3 coding sequence is TGTGCCAGCAGTTCCCTATACAATGAGCAGTTCTTC. Amino acid sequence: CASSSLYNEQFF.

As for this clonotype: It may be a read error: a sequence one base away is much more abundant. V usage is TRBV6-6 and J usage is TRBJ1-6, with 7 positions matching TRBD1. Germline values: CDR1 MNHNY, CDR2 SVGAGI (reference sequence). CDR3 length: 15 residues. CDR3 nucleotides: TGTGCCAGCAAGTGGGTCGCAGGGGGTAATTCAGCCCTCCACTTT. Translation: CASKWVAGGNSALHF.